Only one count was recorded for the clone carrying this TCR beta chain. The sample belongs to a study of low-dose radiotherapy and immunotherapy resistance in tumors. Study-level information: Treatment of Cohort 2 consisted of 1 Gy per fraction every two weeks, amounting to 13 Gy over 26 weeks.

CDR1 is MNHNY and CDR2 is SVGAGI in the germline V gene (reference sequence). The CDR3 length is 15 residues. V dropped 5 bases and J dropped 6 bases, with 16 bases sitting between them. cDNA synthesis used a TRAV/TRBV-specific primer set for both chains. Using a constant-region primer together with a V-primer adapter, TCRs were subjected to 20 PCR cycles of amplification. The authors amplified isolated mRNA by in vitro transcription. TCRdb re-analysed the reads in MiXCR, keeping a single row per CDR3 protein. The sample has 8,500 to 14,000 distinct CDR3 sequences, roughly half seen once; the top ten hold roughly 8%.

The receptor comes from a human donor with advanced metastatic prostate, ovarian, gallbladder or colorectal cancer (not recorded which). This table probably holds off-target reads from a library built for another chain. This chain links TRBV6-6 with TRBJ2-2; D is tentatively TRBD1 or TRBD2 (5 bases each). As DNA, the CDR3 is TGTGCCAGCAGTGAATCCGGGACCCCGCCCGGGGAGCTGTTTTTT. It encodes CASSESGTPPGELFF.